This is a list of T cell receptor beta chains from one sample in a study of cytomegalovirus exposure and HLA in healthy donors. The data were produced by immunoSEQ multiplex PCR, yet TCRdb's version contains in-frame clones alone and is incomplete. Across some 120,000 clones, the top ten clones capture roughly 2% of the sample. What was sequenced was PBMCs. These receptors came from a man aged 35-49 years in good health and CMV-seronegative. CDR3s include the opening cysteine and the closing phenylalanine or tryptophan. The order of the fields is V gene, J gene, D gene, CDR3 protein, CDR3 DNA. A D gene is named only where the DNA matches it firmly.

>TRBV10-1|TRBJ2-1|TRBD2
CASSESLADSSYNEQFF
TGCGCCAGCAGTGAGTCACTAGCGGATAGCTCCTACAATGAGCAGTTCTTC
>TRBV25-1|TRBJ2-1|-
CASSESGSIYNEQFF
TGTGCCAGCAGTGAATCAGGCTCAATATACAATGAGCAGTTCTTC
>TRBV27|TRBJ2-7|TRBD2
CASRPGTSGSGEQYF
TGTGCCAGCAGGCCAGGGACTAGCGGGAGTGGTGAGCAGTACTTC
>TRBV28|TRBJ2-7|TRBD1
CASSPRQGTNEQYF
TGTGCCAGCAGTCCTAGACAGGGAACCAACGAGCAGTACTTC
>TRBV30|TRBJ2-1|TRBD1
CAWSSPPPPGTGYNEQFF
TGTGCCTGGAGTTCCCCCCCACCTCCCGGGACAGGGTACAATGAGCAGTTCTTC
>TRBV27|TRBJ1-2|-
CASSPDFRTPNYGYTF
TGTGCCAGCAGTCCCGATTTCAGGACACCTAACTATGGCTACACCTTC
>TRBV29-1|TRBJ2-7|-
CSVGGGTKATLGYEQYF
TGCAGCGTAGGGGGGGGGACTAAGGCGACCTTGGGCTACGAGCAGTACTTC
>TRBV27|TRBJ2-1|-
CASSLGPVGGPYNEQFF
TGTGCCAGCAGTTTAGGGCCGGTAGGGGGTCCCTACAATGAGCAGTTCTTC
>TRBV7-9|TRBJ2-7|-
CASSRAGGLNEQYF
TGTGCCAGCAGCCGTGCAGGGGGACTCAACGAGCAGTACTTC
>TRBV6-1|TRBJ2-7|TRBD2
CASSEALAGPFYEQYF
TGTGCCAGCAGTGAAGCGCTAGCGGGGCCTTTCTACGAGCAGTACTTC
>TRBV5-1|TRBJ1-2|-
CASSQVGSGYGYTF
TGCGCCAGCAGCCAGGTGGGCAGTGGGTATGGCTACACCTTC
>TRBV28|TRBJ2-7|-
CASSLFPSSAPYEQYF
TGTGCCAGCAGTTTATTTCCTAGCAGCGCTCCCTACGAGCAGTACTTC
>TRBV5-6|TRBJ1-1|-
CASSGDYTEAFF
TGTGCCAGCAGCGGGGACTACACTGAAGCTTTCTTT
>TRBV5-1|TRBJ2-5|-
CASSSQQETQYF
TGCGCCAGCAGCTCTCAGCAAGAGACCCAGTACTTC
>TRBV4-1|TRBJ2-2|-
CASSQDEIAGDYTGELFF
TGCGCCAGCAGCCAAGATGAAATCGCAGGGGATTACACCGGGGAGCTGTTTTTT
>TRBV6-5|TRBJ1-2|-
CASSYPYAGGYTF
TGTGCCAGCAGTTACCCATACGCGGGGGGCTACACCTTC
>TRBV7-7|TRBJ2-7|-
CASSLGGVENEQYF
TGTGCTAGCAGCTTAGGCGGGGTAGAGAACGAGCAGTACTTC
>TRBV20-1|TRBJ2-7|-
CSAGDSGEQYF
TGCAGCGCCGGGGACTCAGGCGAGCAGTACTTC
>TRBV19|TRBJ1-1|TRBD1
CASRRQGGTEAFF
TGTGCCAGTAGACGACAGGGCGGGACTGAAGCTTTCTTT
>TRBV6-1|TRBJ1-2|TRBD1
CASSAGAGGTIYGYTF
TGTGCCAGCAGTGCCGGGGCAGGGGGCACTATCTATGGCTACACCTTC
>TRBV7-2|TRBJ2-3|TRBD2
CASSKRWEGGPKDTQYF
TGTGCCAGCAGCAAGCGCTGGGAGGGAGGGCCAAAAGATACGCAGTATTTT
>TRBV5-8|TRBJ1-3|-
CASSLDFLAPVSGNTIYF
TGTGCCAGCAGCTTGGATTTTCTAGCACCGGTCTCTGGAAACACCATATATTTT
>TRBV7-2|TRBJ2-7|-
CASSPIGTFSYEQYF
TGTGCCAGCAGCCCTATTGGGACATTCTCCTACGAGCAGTACTTC
>TRBV11-2|TRBJ2-1|TRBD2
CASSSGLARVNEQFF
TGTGCCAGCAGCTCGGGACTAGCGAGGGTCAATGAGCAGTTCTTC
>TRBV7-3|TRBJ2-1|-
CASSAFRGEQFF
TGTGCCAGCAGCGCTTTTCGGGGGGAGCAGTTCTTC
>TRBV7-2|TRBJ2-5|TRBD2
CASRLLGGAAQETQYF
TGTGCCAGCAGACTCCTCGGGGGGGCAGCTCAAGAGACCCAGTACTTC
>TRBV5-1|TRBJ1-1|-
CASSRGGIVDTEAFF
TGCGCCAGCAGCCGGGGGGGGATTGTGGACACTGAAGCTTTCTTT
>TRBV28|TRBJ2-7|TRBD1
CASRRTGLYEQYF
TGTGCCAGCCGAAGGACAGGGCTCTACGAGCAGTACTTC
>TRBV6-5|TRBJ1-3|TRBD1
CASSSSGQGANTIYF
TGTGCCAGCAGTTCCTCTGGACAGGGGGCAAACACCATATATTTT
>TRBV5-1|TRBJ2-5|-
CASSPRSEETQYF
TGCGCCAGCAGCCCGCGTTCCGAAGAGACCCAGTACTTC
>TRBV10-3|TRBJ2-5|TRBD1
CAISEFPDRGRYKETQYF
TGTGCCATCAGTGAGTTCCCTGACAGGGGGAGGTACAAAGAGACCCAGTACTTC
>TRBV5-1|TRBJ2-1|TRBD1
CASRGTGAGRNEQFF
TGCGCCAGCAGGGGGACAGGGGCCGGGAGGAATGAGCAGTTCTTC
>TRBV4-1|TRBJ1-4|-
CASSPRGGDEKLFF
TGCGCCAGCAGCCCTCGGGGGGGGGATGAAAAACTGTTTTTT